The T cell receptor beta chain under discussion was sequenced for a study of T cells expressing NK-cell markers. Whole-study context: The eight sequenced donors comprised seven who were HCMV-seropositive and one who was seronegative.

Using the 5' RACE reads, TCRdb records one entry per CDR3 protein without DNA. This repertoire includes approximately 460,000 distinct CDR3 sequences. The length of the CDR3 is 14 residues. The germline V gene has CDR1 SGHTA and CDR2 FQGNSA. Sequences were obtained from blood T cells: a sorted CD56 or NKG2C T cell subset, CD4+ or CD8+ T cells, or bulk PBMC T cells (not recorded which). The chain couples TRBV7-2 to TRBJ2-5. This TCR was recovered from a woman between 18 and 75 years old in good health. The chain's CDR3 is CASSPRRRQETQYF.